The rows below give T cell receptor beta chains drawn from one sample of a study of CD8 T cells in Susac syndrome. One entry per CDR3 protein results from TCRdb running MiXCR on the immunoSEQ multiplex PCR reads. Of about 290,000 distinct CDR3 sequences in the sample, 65% to 90% were seen once. The sequencing input was CD8+ T cells from PBMCs. Receptor source: a human donor with multiple sclerosis. Each CDR3 is given with its conserved first and last residue. Fields, in order: J gene, V gene, D gene, CDR3 protein. A D gene is named only where the DNA matches it firmly.

j_gene: TRBJ2-6; v_gene: TRBV5-4; d_gene: .; CDR3aa: CASSPWVAGANVLTF
j_gene: TRBJ2-7; v_gene: TRBV6-6; d_gene: TRBD2; CDR3aa: CASSRPTSGSYEQYF
j_gene: TRBJ2-3; v_gene: TRBV6-2/TRBV6-3; d_gene: TRBD2; CDR3aa: CASSPRLAGDVDTQYF
j_gene: TRBJ2-3; v_gene: TRBV6-2/TRBV6-3; d_gene: TRBD2; CDR3aa: CASSPLASGRSDTQYF
j_gene: TRBJ1-2; v_gene: TRBV9; d_gene: .; CDR3aa: CASSASPLDRNYGYTF
j_gene: TRBJ2-7; v_gene: TRBV20-1; d_gene: TRBD2; CDR3aa: CSARALAGGLSYEQYF
j_gene: TRBJ2-2; v_gene: TRBV7-6; d_gene: TRBD2; CDR3aa: CASSLRGAGGHTGELFF
j_gene: TRBJ2-7; v_gene: TRBV29-1; d_gene: .; CDR3aa: CSVDGGSEQYF
j_gene: TRBJ2-1; v_gene: TRBV12-3/TRBV12-4; d_gene: TRBD1; CDR3aa: CASRWTGGLNEQFF
j_gene: TRBJ2-2; v_gene: TRBV19; d_gene: TRBD1; CDR3aa: CASSITTGVAGELFF
j_gene: TRBJ2-1; v_gene: TRBV27; d_gene: .; CDR3aa: CASSLVGLNEQFF
j_gene: TRBJ2-7; v_gene: TRBV4-3; d_gene: .; CDR3aa: CASSQNADPTYEQYF
j_gene: TRBJ2-7; v_gene: TRBV18; d_gene: TRBD2; CDR3aa: CASSPKNSGTYEQYF
j_gene: TRBJ1-1; v_gene: TRBV4-3; d_gene: .; CDR3aa: CASSQAPLGGTEAFF
j_gene: TRBJ1-2; v_gene: TRBV30; d_gene: .; CDR3aa: CACNDGTKQGYTF
j_gene: TRBJ2-1; v_gene: TRBV20-1; d_gene: TRBD2; CDR3aa: CSGEGRLAGGSYNEQFF
j_gene: TRBJ2-7; v_gene: TRBV7-9; d_gene: .; CDR3aa: CASSLGTGNPYEQYF
j_gene: TRBJ1-1; v_gene: TRBV5-1; d_gene: TRBD1; CDR3aa: CASSLTTGVTEAFF
j_gene: TRBJ2-1; v_gene: TRBV5-4; d_gene: .; CDR3aa: CASSLGKTYNEQFF
j_gene: TRBJ2-1; v_gene: TRBV4-3; d_gene: TRBD2; CDR3aa: CASSQSAGWGNEQFF
j_gene: TRBJ2-5; v_gene: TRBV2; d_gene: TRBD1; CDR3aa: CASSGTGGVKTQYF
j_gene: TRBJ2-1; v_gene: TRBV7-9; d_gene: TRBD2; CDR3aa: CASSPRLAGARNEQFF
j_gene: TRBJ1-1; v_gene: TRBV10-1; d_gene: .; CDR3aa: CASSESGREAFF
j_gene: TRBJ2-7; v_gene: TRBV9; d_gene: TRBD1; CDR3aa: CASSVAPMTGLYEQYF
j_gene: TRBJ1-5; v_gene: TRBV28; d_gene: .; CDR3aa: CASTGGAGQPQHF
j_gene: TRBJ2-1; v_gene: TRBV4-3; d_gene: .; CDR3aa: CASSQRNSPIYNEQFF
j_gene: TRBJ1-1; v_gene: TRBV25-1; d_gene: .; CDR3aa: CASSTPNYREIEAFF
j_gene: TRBJ1-2; v_gene: TRBV28; d_gene: .; CDR3aa: CASSFGGGPSANYGYTF
j_gene: TRBJ2-1; v_gene: TRBV4-3; d_gene: TRBD2; CDR3aa: CASSQSAGGRWNEQFF
j_gene: TRBJ1-2; v_gene: TRBV6-1; d_gene: .; CDR3aa: CASNGTPSREGYGYTF
j_gene: TRBJ2-7; v_gene: TRBV29-1; d_gene: .; CDR3aa: CSVASSPEQYF
j_gene: TRBJ1-4; v_gene: TRBV5-4; d_gene: .; CDR3aa: CASSLESIEGARKLFF
j_gene: TRBJ2-7; v_gene: TRBV12-3/TRBV12-4; d_gene: .; CDR3aa: CASSLHPDPGLVPREQYF
j_gene: TRBJ2-2; v_gene: TRBV12-3/TRBV12-4; d_gene: TRBD1; CDR3aa: CASSFDRVSTGELFF
j_gene: TRBJ1-5; v_gene: TRBV20-1; d_gene: .; CDR3aa: CSAPGSPNQPQHF
j_gene: TRBJ2-2; v_gene: TRBV20-1; d_gene: .; CDR3aa: CSAGELGNTGELFF
j_gene: TRBJ2-7; v_gene: TRBV6-1; d_gene: .; CDR3aa: CASSEAAFQRDKSYEQYF
j_gene: TRBJ2-2; v_gene: TRBV3-1; d_gene: .; CDR3aa: CASSQDPASGELFF
j_gene: TRBJ1-4; v_gene: TRBV4-2; d_gene: .; CDR3aa: CASSLLEATNEKLFF
j_gene: TRBJ2-7; v_gene: TRBV4-3; d_gene: .; CDR3aa: CASSQEWGWGSGPGIEQYF
j_gene: TRBJ2-2; v_gene: TRBV29-1; d_gene: .; CDR3aa: CSVEGGPDDTGELFF
j_gene: TRBJ2-1; v_gene: TRBV28; d_gene: TRBD2; CDR3aa: CASSWTSPYNEQFF
j_gene: TRBJ2-1; v_gene: TRBV30; d_gene: .; CDR3aa: CAWRKRSYNEQFF
j_gene: TRBJ2-1; v_gene: TRBV29-1; d_gene: .; CDR3aa: CSVVPAYNEQFF
j_gene: TRBJ1-2; v_gene: TRBV2; d_gene: .; CDR3aa: CASSEEGVGRYGYTF
j_gene: TRBJ1-1; v_gene: TRBV28; d_gene: .; CDR3aa: CASSQGRTAYTEAFF
j_gene: TRBJ2-3; v_gene: TRBV5-4; d_gene: TRBD2; CDR3aa: CASSTGLAGAATQYF
j_gene: TRBJ2-5; v_gene: TRBV7-9; d_gene: .; CDR3aa: CASSLAGLGETQYF
j_gene: TRBJ1-1; v_gene: TRBV19; d_gene: .; CDR3aa: CASTLGTVNTEAFF
j_gene: TRBJ2-1; v_gene: TRBV14; d_gene: TRBD1; CDR3aa: CASSYGQGLISYNEQFF
j_gene: TRBJ1-6; v_gene: TRBV4-3; d_gene: .; CDR3aa: CASSQDQEVNSPLHF
j_gene: TRBJ2-3; v_gene: TRBV29-1; d_gene: .; CDR3aa: CSVGVTASGGTDTQYF
j_gene: TRBJ1-5; v_gene: TRBV20-1; d_gene: .; CDR3aa: CSARGGEMNNQPQHF
j_gene: TRBJ2-7; v_gene: TRBV27; d_gene: TRBD1; CDR3aa: CASSPRQGAYEQYF
j_gene: TRBJ2-2; v_gene: TRBV6-2/TRBV6-3; d_gene: TRBD1; CDR3aa: CASSWDRGLTGELFF
j_gene: TRBJ1-3; v_gene: TRBV7-9; d_gene: .; CDR3aa: CASSPQGFTGGNTIYF
j_gene: TRBJ2-7; v_gene: TRBV5-6; d_gene: TRBD2; CDR3aa: CASTVSGRAFPGYEQYF
j_gene: TRBJ1-1; v_gene: TRBV4-1; d_gene: .; CDR3aa: CASSQAISGATEAFF